One sample yielded the 31 T cell receptor beta chains listed below, sequenced in a study of shared clonotypes between healthy human individuals. Using immunoSEQ multiplex PCR, the repertoire was profiled, and TCRdb retains in-frame clones only, with some absent. The sample lists some 2,500,000 clones; more than 85% were seen once. The sequenced sample was naive CD4+ T cells from PBMCs. This sample's subset: CD45RA+ positively selected. These receptors all come from a man younger than 35 in good health. Some clones in this sample may be carry-over from other donors' samples.

J is TRBJ2-3 and V is TRBV9; D is unclear. The length of the CDR3 is 14 residues. Trimming pared 0 bases from V and 2 bases from J, leaving 7 bases between. In germline, CDR1 is SGDLS, CDR2 YYNGEE. CDR3 residues: CASSVVAHTDTQYF. For the CDR3, the DNA is TGTGCCAGCAGCGTAGTCGCACACACAGATACGCAGTATTTT. Looking up the rest from reference TRBV9 and TRBJ2-3 gives the full variable domain: DSGVTQTPKHLITATGQRVTLRCSPRSGDLSVYWYQQSLDQGLQFLIQYYNGEERAKGNILERFSAQQFPDLHSELNLSSLELGDSALYFCASSVVAHTDTQYFGPGTRLTVL.

Regarding this clone: Other DNA sequences of this sample code for an identical CDR3. The chain couples TRBV6-5 to TRBJ1-3, with D possibly matching TRBD1 (6 bases). The CDR3 covers 15 residues. From germline, CDR1 is MNHEY and CDR2 SVGAGI. V dropped 4 bases and J dropped 0 bases, with 10 bases sitting between them. CDR3 bases: TGTGCCAGCAGTTTGGACAGAAACTCTGGAAACACCATATATTTT. It codes for CASSLDRNSGNTIYF.

The gene calls are TRBV10-3 and TRBJ1-3, with a weak D call TRBD1 (6 bases). Germline V gene lookup returns CDR1 ENHRY and CDR2 SYGVKD. The CDR3 covers 13 residues. V was pared by 4 bases and J by 7 bases, with 11 bases between. The CDR3 DNA sequence: TGTGCCATCAGTGCTGTCCAGGGGAACACCATATATTTT. Its protein product is CAISAVQGNTIYF.

This chain connects TRBV7-2 to TRBJ1-2, with D perhaps matching TRBD1 (5 bases). V was cut by 5 bases and J by 8 bases, with 12 bases left in between. The germline V gene encodes CDR1 SGHTA and CDR2 FQGNSA. This CDR3 has 12 amino acids. CDR3 sequence: CASSRQGGGYTF. DNA for the CDR3: TGTGCCAGCAGCCGGCAGGGAGGCGGCTACACCTTC.

The chain uses TRBV5-1 and TRBJ2-5, with TRBD2 as a possible D gene (5 bases). The germline CDR1 and CDR2 sequences are SGHRS and YFSETQ. V was shortened by 0 bases and J by 5 bases, with 11 bases between the two germline ends. This CDR3 spans 14 amino acids. CDR3 amino acids: CASSLESSRETQYF. CDR3 nucleotides: TGCGCCAGCAGCTTGGAGTCTAGCCGGGAGACCCAGTACTTC.

V is TRBV5-1 and J is TRBJ1-2; D is unclear. Germline lookup yields CDR1 SGHRS and CDR2 YFSETQ. V gave up 4 bases and J gave up 2 bases, with 15 bases separating them. This CDR3 comprises 15 residues. The CDR3 nucleotides are TGCGCCAGCAGCCGTGACGGCGTAAACAACTATGGCTACACCTTC. Translation gives CASSRDGVNNYGYTF.

The chain has TRBV5-1 and TRBJ2-1; 14 nucleotides align to TRBD2. Per the germline V gene, CDR1 is SGHRS and CDR2 is YFSETQ. CDR3 size: 16 residues. V was pared by 4 bases and J by 9 bases, with 9 bases of the junction left unmatched. CDR3 DNA: TGCGCCAGCAGCCCGCCGGGACTAGCGGGAGCGGGTGAGCAGTTCTTC. Protein sequence: CASSPPGLAGAGEQFF.

The chain is built from TRBV9 and TRBJ2-1, with TRBD2 matching 12 bases. Germline CDR1 SGDLS, CDR2 YYNGEE. This CDR3 comprises 19 residues. V lost 0 bases, J lost 7 bases, and 14 bases stayed unmatched. The CDR3 sequence: CASSVGAGLAGSPGNEQFF. The CDR3 bases are TGTGCCAGCAGCGTAGGAGCCGGACTAGCGGGATCCCCGGGGAATGAGCAGTTCTTC.

V and J are TRBV7-3 and TRBJ1-1; TRBD1 is a possible D gene (5 bases). This CDR3 is built from 16 residues. Between the trimmed V and J ends, which lost 5 bases and 1 base, there was a span of 17 bases. Per germline, CDR1 SGHTA and CDR2 FQGTGA. The CDR3 region has the DNA TGTGCCAGCAGCCAAGACGGGGGACGGTCGAACACTGAAGCTTTCTTT. Translating gives CASSQDGGRSNTEAFF.

Remarks on this clone: Other DNA sequences from this sample encode an identical CDR3 as well. The chain recombines TRBV5-6 with TRBJ2-7; D is possibly TRBD2 (5 bases). Germline V gives CDR1 SGHDT, CDR2 YYEEEE. Trimming cost V 4 bases and J 0 bases, with 8 bases left between them. The CDR3 length is 13 residues. DNA of the CDR3: TGTGCCAGCAGCCCGGGGAGCTCCTACGAGCAGTACTTC. This gives the protein CASSPGSSYEQYF.

This chain links TRBV28 with TRBJ1-2, with TRBD1 matching over 7 bases. This CDR3 is built from 14 residues. V was pared by 8 bases and J by 6 bases, with 12 bases of the junction left unmatched. The germline gives CDR1 MDHEN, CDR2 SYDVKM. The CDR3 spells CASGWDSPRDGYTF. CDR3 in DNA: TGTGCCAGCGGGTGGGACAGCCCTCGCGATGGCTACACCTTC.

This chain links TRBV7-9 with TRBJ2-2, with D unresolved. The CDR3 is 13 amino acids. CDR1 and CDR2 from the germline V gene are SEHNR and FQNEAQ (reference sequence). Trimming took off 5 bases at V and 4 bases at J, with 8 bases between the two ends. The CDR3 sequence is CASSSRSTGELFF. CDR3 DNA: TGTGCCAGCAGCAGCCGTAGCACCGGGGAGCTGTTTTTT.

The chain has TRBV27 and TRBJ2-7; 7 nucleotides match TRBD2. Trimming at V came to 6 bases and at J to 0 bases, leaving 2 bases not matched to a gene. The CDR3 extends over 13 amino acids. CDR1 is MNHEY, CDR2 SMNVEV, per germline (reference sequence). The CDR3 region has the DNA TGTGCCAGCAGCCGGGACTACTCCTACGAGCAGTACTTC. It codes for CASSRDYSYEQYF.

This clone was picked up one time. The J gene is TRBJ2-3, the V gene TRBV5-1, with a possible D match to TRBD1 (6 bases). There are 14 residues in the CDR3. Germline V gives CDR1 SGHRS, CDR2 YFSETQ. Trimming pared 3 bases from V and 5 bases from J, leaving 13 bases between. The CDR3, as DNA: TGCGCCAGCAGCTGGGCTGGCAGGGGAGATACGCAGTATTTT. This translates into CASSWAGRGDTQYF. The full variable domain, rest sourced from reference TRBV5-1 and TRBJ2-3, is KAGVTQTPRYLIKTRGQQVTLSCSPISGHRSVSWYQQTPGQGLQFLFEYFSETQRNKGNFPGRFSGRQFSNSRSEMNVSTLELGDSALYLCASSWAGRGDTQYFGPGTRLTVL.

The chain employs TRBV4-1 and TRBJ2-6; D uncertain. The CDR3 totals 14 residues. The germline V gene has CDR1 MGHRA and CDR2 YSYEKL. Between the trimmed V and J ends, which lost 4 bases and 5 bases, there was a span of 9 bases. The CDR3 is CASSPQGWANVLTF. The CDR3 DNA is TGCGCCAGCAGCCCCCAAGGCTGGGCCAACGTCCTGACTTTC.

This sequence joins TRBV28 and TRBJ1-2, with 10 bases fitting TRBD1. With V trimmed by 6 bases and J by 4 bases, 5 bases remained unmatched. The CDR3 sequence is 14 residues long. Germline V lookup: CDR1 MDHEN, CDR2 SYDVKM. CDR3 sequence: CASRSTGGVYGYTF. DNA of the CDR3: TGTGCCAGCAGGTCGACAGGGGGCGTCTATGGCTACACCTTC.

This clone showed up just once. The sample holds other DNA sequences that translate to the same CDR3. The genes are TRBV7-2 and TRBJ2-1; D not resolved. CDR3 length: 13 residues. Looked up from germline, CDR1 is SGHTA and CDR2 is FQGNSA. Deletions cut 2 bases from V and 3 bases from J, with 5 bases between. CDR3 nucleotides: TGTGCCAGCAGCTTACGACTCTACAATGAGCAGTTCTTC. Its protein product is CASSLRLYNEQFF.

This chain connects TRBV5-4 to TRBJ2-5, with TRBD2 matching over 8 bases. CDR1 and CDR2 from the germline V gene are SGHNT and YYREEE (reference sequence). After removal of 4 bases from V and 5 bases from J, the junction contained 13 bases not matched to a gene. The CDR3 runs 16 residues. CDR3 loop: CASSRGPPAGAETQYF. DNA of the CDR3: TGTGCCAGCAGCCGTGGACCCCCAGCGGGGGCTGAGACCCAGTACTTC.

The rearrangement uses TRBV11-2 and TRBJ2-2, with 7 bases that match TRBD2. CDR3 length: 14 amino acids. J was trimmed by 5 bases and V by 0 bases; bases with no gene match: 0. Germline V gives CDR1 SGHAT, CDR2 FQNNGV. CDR3: CASSLDGRTGELFF. DNA for the CDR3: TGTGCCAGCAGCTTAGACGGGAGGACCGGGGAGCTGTTTTTT.

V usage is TRBV28 and J usage is TRBJ2-1; 11 bases map to TRBD2. Germline CDR1 and CDR2: MDHEN and SYDVKM. The J segment lost 8 bases and the V segment lost 5 bases, leaving 11 bases of the junction unmatched. The CDR3 is 16 amino acids. CDR3 coding DNA: TGTGCCAGCAGTCCCCTTAGCGGGAGGGCCGGAGATGAGCAGTTCTTC. Translating it yields CASSPLSGRAGDEQFF.

The gene calls are TRBV7-9 and TRBJ1-2; perhaps TRBD1 as D (6 bases). Germline values: CDR1 SEHNR, CDR2 FQNEAQ (reference sequence). V was trimmed by 5 bases and J by 2 bases, leaving 18 bases between them. The CDR3 length is 16 residues. CDR3 bases: TGTGCCAGCAGCCCAATACAGGGTACCCTCAACTATGGCTACACCTTC. This sequence encodes CASSPIQGTLNYGYTF.

This clone occurred once. The chain has TRBV4-1 and TRBJ1-3, with D hard to call. Trimming took off 1 base at V and 4 bases at J, with 8 bases between the two ends. CDR3 length equals 14 residues. Germline V gene sequence: CDR1 MGHRA, CDR2 YSYEKL. In DNA form, the CDR3 reads TGCGCCAGCAGCCAAGGGGCTGGGGGAAACACCATATATTTT. Translating it yields CASSQGAGGNTIYF.

This chain links TRBV5-1 with TRBJ2-3; D possibly corresponds to TRBD1 (5 bases). Trimming took 0 bases from V and 0 from J, leaving 8 bases between them. In germline, CDR1 is SGHRS, CDR2 YFSETQ. The length of the CDR3 is 15 residues. In DNA, the CDR3 is TGCGCCAGCAGCTTGGTTGGGGCCAGCACAGATACGCAGTATTTT. It encodes CASSLVGASTDTQYF. Based on the CDR3 plus reference TRBV5-1 and TRBJ2-3, the full variable domain is KAGVTQTPRYLIKTRGQQVTLSCSPISGHRSVSWYQQTPGQGLQFLFEYFSETQRNKGNFPGRFSGRQFSNSRSEMNVSTLELGDSALYLCASSLVGASTDTQYFGPGTRLTVL.

The J gene is TRBJ2-3, the V gene TRBV28, with D uncertain. The V gene lost 3 bases and the J gene lost 10 bases, with 17 bases spanning the gap. The germline gives CDR1 MDHEN, CDR2 SYDVKM. CDR3 size: 14 residues. CDR3 DNA sequence: TGTGCCAGCAGTTTGACTTCTAGAGACTCGTCGCAGTATTTT. It encodes CASSLTSRDSSQYF.

This chain uses TRBV5-1 with TRBJ2-3, with 9 bases lining up with TRBD2. Unmatched junction bases numbered 10, after V lost 3 bases and J lost 2 bases. Germline loops: CDR1 SGHRS, CDR2 YFSETQ. The CDR3 is made up of 17 amino acids. DNA for the CDR3: TGCGCCAGCAGCTACCAGTCACTAGCGGGTACCACAGATACGCAGTATTTT. Protein sequence: CASSYQSLAGTTDTQYF. Full variable domain (remainder filled in from reference TRBV5-1 and TRBJ2-3): KAGVTQTPRYLIKTRGQQVTLSCSPISGHRSVSWYQQTPGQGLQFLFEYFSETQRNKGNFPGRFSGRQFSNSRSEMNVSTLELGDSALYLCASSYQSLAGTTDTQYFGPGTRLTVL.

The chain uses TRBV27 and TRBJ1-2, with a possible D match to TRBD1 (5 bases). Germline V gene data show CDR1 as MNHEY and CDR2 as SMNVEV (reference sequence). The CDR3 covers 15 residues. Between the trimmed V and J ends, which lost 5 bases and 7 bases, there was a span of 20 bases. CDR3 in DNA: TGTGCCAGCAGTAAATCCCGAGGGGAGACGGTTGGCTACACCTTC. Its protein product is CASSKSRGETVGYTF.

The chain carries TRBV5-8 and TRBJ2-1; unclear D gene. Germline CDR1 and CDR2: SGHTS and YDEGEE. Trimming left V 4 bases short and J 2 bases short, with 13 bases between. This CDR3 is built from 15 residues. CDR3 bases: TGTGCCAGCAGCACCGCCTCGGGTCCCTACAATGAGCAGTTCTTC. Amino acids: CASSTASGPYNEQFF.

This clone was seen just once. The J gene is TRBJ2-5, the V gene TRBV7-9; D gene unclear. The J call may be wrong; the DNA end is better matched by TRBJ2-7. In germline, CDR1 is SEHNR, CDR2 FQNEAQ (reference sequence). There are 19 residues in the CDR3. CDR3 sequence (DNA): TGTGCCAGCAGCTTAAAGGTTTTAAATAGTGGACCGAACTTCTACGAGCAGTACTTC. Translation: CASSLKVLNSGPNFYEQYF.

The chain recombines TRBV5-4 with TRBJ1-1, with unresolved D. The CDR3 length is 14 residues. Germline V lookup: CDR1 SGHNT, CDR2 YYREEE (reference sequence). The V gene lost 0 bases and the J gene lost 4 bases, with 10 bases spanning the gap. The CDR3 reads CASSLAGMGTEAFF. The DNA for the CDR3 is TGTGCCAGCAGCTTGGCGGGGATGGGCACTGAAGCTTTCTTT. Combining the CDR3 with reference TRBV5-4 and TRBJ1-1 gives the whole variable domain ETGVTQSPTHLIKTRGQQVTLRCSSQSGHNTVSWYQQALGQGPQFIFQYYREEENGRGNFPPRFSGLQFPNYSSELNVNALELDDSALYLCASSLAGMGTEAFFGQGTRLTVV.

V and J are TRBV7-9 and TRBJ2-1; 12 bases line up with TRBD2. CDR3 length: 17 amino acids. Per the germline V gene, CDR1 is SEHNR and CDR2 is FQNEAQ (reference sequence). The trim removed 2 bases at V and 8 bases at J, leaving 10 bases unmatched. CDR3 nucleotide sequence: TGTGCCAGCAGCTTAAGACCTGGACTAGCGGGAAGCGATGAGCAGTTCTTC. As protein: CASSLRPGLAGSDEQFF. Together with reference TRBV7-9 and TRBJ2-1, the CDR3 gives the full variable domain: DTGVSQNPRHKITKRGQNVTFRCDPISEHNRLYWYRQTLGQGPEFLTYFQNEAQLEKSRLLSDRFSAERPKGSFSTLEIQRTEQGDSAMYLCASSLRPGLAGSDEQFFGPGTRLTVL.

The chain recombines TRBV28 with TRBJ2-1; 16 bases map to TRBD2. The CDR3 is made up of 17 amino acids. From germline, CDR1 is MDHEN and CDR2 SYDVKM. With 2 bases clipped from V and 9 bases from J, the junction kept 7 bases outside the gene matches. The CDR3: CASSLPGTSGRAGEQFF. CDR3 nucleotide sequence: TGTGCCAGCAGTTTACCCGGGACTAGCGGGAGGGCCGGTGAGCAGTTCTTC.